This TCR beta chain was documented in a study of T cell responses to AZD1222 COVID-19 vaccine. Study findings and constraints: Among spike-specific TCRs, nearly half reportedly target unmutated variant regions. Clonal diversity was possibly underestimated, and white British individuals and females predominated among donors. Compared with day 0, the breadth and depth of the Spike-specific TCR repertoire rose significantly after two doses of AZD1222.

Deletions cut 8 bases from V and 6 bases from J, with 11 bases between. The CDR3 extends over 11 amino acids. CDR1 and CDR2 (germline): MNHEY, SVGAGI. Points on this clone: The antigen remains undetermined.

Some clones are missing from TCRdb's copy, which holds only in-frame ones; the method was immunoSEQ multiplex PCR. This sample has over 50,000 clones, with around 81% found just once. The receptor was isolated from an adult who received the AZD1222 COVID-19 vaccine. The V gene is TRBV6-5, the J gene TRBJ2-7; D not resolved. This specimen was peripheral blood, taken 28 days after the second AZD1222 dose. The CDR3 is CASEDLSEQYF. The CDR3 coding sequence is TGTGCCAGCGAGGACCTCAGCGAGCAGTACTTC.